A selection of T cell receptor beta chains follows, all from one sample in a study of neurological immune-mediated disorders. TCRdb passed the 5' RACE reads through MiXCR, listing each CDR3 protein once. The sample has 70,000 to 90,000 distinct CDR3 sequences, 5.8% seen once. Source material: PBMCs. These receptors all come from a woman aged 55-69 years with multiple sclerosis. Both conserved end residues are part of each CDR3. Fields, in order: J gene, D gene, V gene, clone size, CDR3 protein, CDR3 DNA. The D gene is left open where the match is weak. The size field is filled for only some rows; it gives once, few, many or a size class.

TRBJ1-1	.	TRBV5-1	many	CASSLEPDRSNTEAFF	TGCGCCAGCAGCTTGGAGCCCGACAGGTCGAACACTGAAGCTTTCTTT
TRBJ2-1	TRBD1	TRBV5-1	few	CASSFLGQVDNEQFF	TGCGCCAGCAGCTTTCTGGGACAGGTAGACAATGAGCAGTTCTTC
TRBJ2-3	TRBD2	TRBV7-9	many	CASSTGLAGVADTQYF	TGTGCCAGCAGCACCGGACTAGCGGGGGTAGCAGATACGCAGTATTTT
TRBJ2-7	.	TRBV20-1	many	CSARPDKAYEQYF	TGCAGTGCTAGGCCGGACAAGGCCTACGAGCAGTACTTC
TRBJ2-2	.	TRBV10-2	many	CASRGAETGELFF	TGCGCCAGCCGAGGAGCCGAGACCGGGGAGCTGTTTTTT
TRBJ1-6	TRBD1	TRBV2	many	CASSEVGQGYNSPLHF	TGTGCCAGCAGTGAGGTCGGACAGGGCTATAATTCACCCCTCCACTTT
TRBJ1-1	.	TRBV14	many	CASSQVQGTEAFF	TGTGCCAGCAGCCAAGTACAGGGAACTGAAGCTTTCTTT
TRBJ2-1	TRBD2	TRBV2	many	CASRRLATDNEQFF	TGTGCCAGCAGGCGACTAGCGACAGACAATGAGCAGTTCTTC
TRBJ1-2	TRBD1	TRBV28	many	CASSTARDRGYGYTF	TGTGCCAGCAGTACAGCGCGGGACAGGGGATATGGCTACACCTTC
TRBJ1-1	.	TRBV7-6	many	CASSQPTGRGTEAFF	TGTGCCAGCAGCCAGCCAACAGGACGTGGCACTGAAGCTTTCTTT
TRBJ1-1	.	TRBV28	many	CASSGNFEGEEGAFF	TGTGCCAGCAGTGGCAACTTCGAGGGGGAAGAGGGAGCTTTCTTT
TRBJ2-3	.	TRBV3-1	many	CASSRRLPTSTDTQYF	TGTGCCAGCAGCCGCCGACTACCAACCTCCACAGATACGCAGTATTTT
TRBJ2-7	.	TRBV24-1	many	CATSDPRGGDEQYF	TGTGCCACCAGTGATCCCAGGGGCGGGGACGAGCAGTACTTC
TRBJ2-7	.	TRBV19	.	CASSQEQWARSYEQYF	TGTGCCAGTAGTCAAGAACAGTGGGCGCGTTCGTACGAGCAGTACTTC
TRBJ2-6	TRBD2	TRBV18	many	CASSPPSSGGPGGANVLTF	TGTGCCAGCTCACCACCGTCTAGCGGGGGGCCGGGAGGGGCCAACGTCCTGACTTTC
TRBJ1-4	.	TRBV20-1	many	CSARDRTKGEKLFF	TGCAGTGCTAGAGATAGGACAAAGGGGGAAAAACTGTTTTTT
TRBJ2-4	.	TRBV6-2/TRBV6-3	many	CASRDTHQGLAKNIQYF	TGTGCCAGTAGGGACACCCACCAGGGACTAGCCAAAAACATTCAGTACTTC
TRBJ2-3	TRBD1	TRBV5-1	many	CASSQRQGTDTQYF	TGCGCCAGCAGCCAAAGACAGGGGACAGATACGCAGTATTTT
TRBJ2-5	.	TRBV10-1	many	CASSDVTSQETQYF	TGCGCCAGCAGTGATGTTACTAGTCAAGAGACCCAGTACTTC
TRBJ2-1	TRBD2	TRBV20-1	many	CSARPGRARANEQFF	TGCAGTGCCCGACCCGGGAGGGCTAGAGCCAATGAGCAGTTCTTC
TRBJ1-3	.	TRBV7-8	many	CASSLLAGNPTSGNTIYF	TGTGCCAGCAGCTTATTGGCAGGAAACCCGACCTCTGGAAACACCATATATTTT
TRBJ1-2	.	TRBV20-1	many	CSAREEQGYGYTF	TGCAGTGCTAGAGAGGAACAGGGATATGGCTACACCTTC
TRBJ2-7	TRBD1	TRBV20-1	many	CSAGTGSTYEQYF	TGCAGTGCCGGGACAGGCTCTACCTACGAGCAGTACTTC
TRBJ1-2	.	TRBV3-1	many	CASSSRGVYGYTF	TGTGCCAGCAGCTCACGGGGGGTCTATGGCTACACCTTC
TRBJ2-1	TRBD2	TRBV5-1	many	CASGLAGYNEQFF	TGCGCCAGCGGACTAGCGGGGTACAATGAGCAGTTCTTC
TRBJ1-4	.	TRBV12-3/TRBV12-4	many	CASQRRETNEKLFF	TGTGCCAGCCAAAGACGGGAAACCAATGAAAAACTGTTTTTT
TRBJ2-2	.	TRBV7-2	many	CASSLDYSTGELFF	TGTGCCAGCAGCTTAGACTACTCCACCGGGGAGCTGTTTTTT
TRBJ2-1	TRBD1	TRBV7-2	many	CASSLATGQYNEQFF	TGTGCCAGCAGCTTAGCGACGGGACAGTACAATGAGCAGTTCTTC
TRBJ2-7	TRBD1	TRBV6-5	many	CASSGGTGEHEQYF	TGTGCCAGCAGTGGCGGGACAGGGGAACACGAGCAGTACTTC
TRBJ2-1	.	TRBV4-2	many	CASSQQGAGEGNEQFF	TGTGCCAGCAGCCAACAGGGGGCGGGGGAGGGAAATGAGCAGTTCTTC
TRBJ2-2	.	TRBV19	few	CASKRADTGELFF	TGTGCCAGTAAGAGGGCGGACACCGGGGAGCTGTTTTTT
TRBJ1-4	.	TRBV7-9	.	CASSPRALNEKLFF	TGTGCCAGCAGCCCCCGGGCCCTAAATGAAAAACTGTTTTTT
TRBJ2-7	.	TRBV28	many	CASSFSPGQNEQYF	TGTGCCAGCAGTTTCAGCCCGGGGCAGAACGAGCAGTACTTC
TRBJ1-5	.	TRBV7-2	many	CASSLDQYSNQPQHF	TGTGCCAGCAGCCTTGATCAGTATAGCAATCAGCCCCAGCATTTT
TRBJ2-3	TRBD1	TRBV20-1	many	CSASDRATGSTDTQYF	TGCAGTGCTAGTGATCGCGCGACAGGGAGCACAGATACGCAGTATTTT
TRBJ1-2	TRBD1	TRBV5-1	many	CASSLPPGQGEYGYTF	TGCGCCAGCAGCTTGCCCCCCGGACAGGGGGAATATGGCTACACCTTC
TRBJ1-1	.	TRBV20-1	many	CSARESTGTLNTEAFF	TGCAGTGCTAGAGAAAGCACAGGGACCTTGAACACTGAAGCTTTCTTT
TRBJ1-6	.	TRBV10-3	many	CAISSGRGYNSPLHF	TGTGCCATCAGTTCGGGACGGGGATATAATTCACCCCTCCACTTT
TRBJ1-5	.	TRBV12-3/TRBV12-4	many	CASRPAGSIAPQHF	TGTGCCAGCCGACCCGCAGGGTCAATTGCGCCCCAGCATTTT
TRBJ2-6	TRBD2	TRBV20-1	many	CSGVGGSGANVLTF	TGCAGTGGCGTGGGGGGGTCTGGGGCCAACGTCCTGACTTTC
TRBJ1-1	.	TRBV7-9	many	CASTGLSEAFF	TGTGCCAGCACCGGGTTGTCTGAAGCTTTCTTT